This TCR beta chain was identified during a study of blood T cell repertoires in COVID-19. Some clones are missing from TCRdb's copy, which holds only in-frame ones; the method was immunoSEQ multiplex PCR. The sample lists some 210,000 clones; roughly nine tenths were seen once. The CDR3 spans 12 residues. Germline V lookup: CDR1 MNHEY, CDR2 SMNVEV (reference sequence). V gave up 7 bases and J gave up 8 bases; unmatched junction bases: 5. This rearrangement joins TRBV27 to TRBJ2-1, with 7 bases aligning to TRBD1. The receptor was isolated from a man aged 25 to 40 with acute or convalescent COVID-19. The specimen was peripheral blood. CDR3 nucleotide sequence: TGTGCCAGCAAGACAGGGATGGATGAGCAGTTCTTC. This translates into CASKTGMDEQFF.